The next 20 T cell receptor beta chains were all read from a single sample in a study of T cell repertoires in cytomegalovirus infection. No antigen has been assigned to these receptors. MiXCR, run by TCRdb on the reads, gives a single entry per CDR3 protein. The sample records hundreds of thousands of distinct CDR3 sequences, less than 40% being singletons. The sample consisted of cultured CD8+ T cells from PBMCs, taken from culture after CMV antigen stimulation. These receptor sequences come from a human donor in good health (CMV status not recorded). Some clones in this sample may be carry-over from other donors' samples.

The V call is TRBV6-1, the J call TRBJ2-7; D not resolved. From germline, CDR1 is MNHNS and CDR2 SASEGT. The CDR3 is 13 residues long. Trimming removed 4 bases at V and 3 bases at J, with 10 bases between. CDR3 DNA sequence: TGTGCCAGCAGTGTCCGTTCGATCTACGAGCAGTACTTC. Residues: CASSVRSIYEQYF.

This chain connects TRBV11-3 to TRBJ1-5; possible D gene TRBD2, 5 bases. The tail of the sequence fits TRBJ2-3 better, so the J call may be wrong. The germline gives CDR1 SGHNT, CDR2 YENEEA. There are 15 residues in the CDR3. The CDR3, as DNA: TGTGCCAGCAGTACCCCTGGAGGATGCAATCAGCCCCAGTATTTT. It codes for CASSTPGGCNQPQYF.

The chain is built from TRBV4-3 and TRBJ1-2, with a possible D match to TRBD1 (6 bases). V was shortened by 1 base and J by 4 bases, with 13 bases between the two germline ends. There are 15 residues in the CDR3. Germline V gives CDR1 LGHNA, CDR2 YSLEER. The CDR3 nucleotides are TGCGCCAGCAGCCAAGCGTGGGGGCGAGGCTATGGCTACACCTTC. As protein: CASSQAWGRGYGYTF.

There are many counts of this clonotype. The rearrangement uses TRBV7-8 and TRBJ2-2; possible D gene TRBD2, 6 bases. The CDR3 runs 14 residues. Germline CDR1 and CDR2: SGHVS and FQNEAQ. V lost 8 bases, J lost 4 bases, and 14 bases lay in between. The CDR3: CASWGEETTGELFF. The CDR3 DNA reads TGTGCCAGCTGGGGGGAAGAAACCACCGGGGAGCTGTTTTTT.

This chain joins TRBV7-8 and TRBJ1-2, with D hard to call. Trimming removed 3 bases at V and 5 bases at J, with 22 bases between. This CDR3 contains 17 residues. Germline V gene lookup returns CDR1 SGHVS and CDR2 FQNEAQ. The CDR3 region has the DNA TGTGCCAGCAGCTTCTTCGAGGATGCCCCGGCGTCGTATGGCTACACCTTC. Amino acid sequence: CASSFFEDAPASYGYTF.

In this sample, this clonotype turned up a few times. J is TRBJ2-1 and V is TRBV7-9, with 8 positions matching TRBD1. V lost 5 bases, J lost 8 bases, and 8 bases stayed unmatched. This CDR3 comprises 14 residues. In germline, CDR1 is SEHNR, CDR2 FQNEAQ (reference sequence). Written as DNA, the CDR3 is TGTGCCAGCAGCCAAGGGACAGGAAATCATGAGCAGTTCTTC. Protein product: CASSQGTGNHEQFF.

The genes are TRBV19 and TRBJ1-1; maybe TRBD1 (6 bases). Germline loops: CDR1 LNHDA, CDR2 SQIVND (reference sequence). This CDR3 is 14 amino acids long. The V and J ends lost 0 bases and 3 bases respectively, with 8 bases between them. The CDR3 reads CASSIEGAYTEAFF. The CDR3 nucleotides read TGTGCCAGTAGTATAGAGGGGGCATACACTGAAGCTTTCTTT.

The chain links TRBV28 to TRBJ2-7, with TRBD1 as a possible D gene (6 bases). The CDR3 totals 15 residues. Per the germline V gene, CDR1 is MDHEN and CDR2 is SYDVKM. V dropped 4 bases and J dropped 4 bases, with 17 bases sitting between them. The CDR3 DNA sequence: TGTGCCAGCAGTTCTGGACAGTTGAGCGCTTACGAGCAGTACGTC. Its protein product is CASSSGQLSAYEQYV.

In DNA, the CDR3 is TGTGCCACCAGCAGAGATCGAGGGGTTGGCAATCAGCCCCAGCATTTT. Amino acid sequence: CATSRDRGVGNQPQHF. The genes are TRBV15 and TRBJ1-5; D may be TRBD1 (5 bases). The CDR3 extends over 16 amino acids. V was pared by 0 bases and J by 2 bases, with 11 bases between. The V gene's germline CDR1 is LNHNV and CDR2 YYDKDF (reference sequence).

Regarding this clonotype: Here the CDR3 omits its conserved ending phenylalanine or tryptophan, so a read error is the likely source. The DNA is left out, because the CDR3 cannot be placed on it with certainty; the CDR3 is given as TCRdb lists it. The chain has TRBV7-8 and TRBJ2-1; the listed D gene, TRBD1, was not tested against the DNA. The CDR3 is 12 amino acids in total, end residues counted. CDR1 SGHVS and CDR2 FQNEAQ come from the germline V gene. The CDR3 loop is CASISIGTGGEV.

There are a few counts of this clonotype. The V call is TRBV7-8, the J call TRBJ2-3, with 10 bases that match TRBD1. V dropped 8 bases and J dropped 5; count of bases not matched to a gene: 4. Germline V gives CDR1 SGHVS, CDR2 FQNEAQ. CDR3 size: 13 residues. CDR3 bases: TGTGCCAGCCGAGGACAGGGGGGAGATACGCAGTATTTT. Protein product: CASRGQGGDTQYF. The full variable domain, completed using reference TRBV7-8 and TRBJ2-3, is GAGVSQSPRYKVAKRGQDVALRCDPISGHVSLFWYQQALGQGPEFLTYFQNEAQLDKSGLPSDRFFAERPEGSVSTLKIQRTQQEDSAVYLCASRGQGGDTQYFGPGTRLTVL.

J is TRBJ1-2 and V is TRBV24-1; no clear D gene. Germline CDR1 and CDR2: KGHDR and SFDVKD. Trimming shortened V by 5 bases and J by 1 base, and 7 bases separated the two germline ends. This CDR3 spans 13 amino acids. The CDR3 loop reads CATSGENNYGYTF. The CDR3 nucleotides are TGTGCCACCAGTGGCGAGAATAACTATGGCTACACCTTC.

This chain connects TRBV5-1 to TRBJ1-1; D remains unclear. V gave up 7 bases and J gave up 4 bases, with 11 bases separating them. CDR3 length: 12 amino acids. Germline lookup yields CDR1 SGHRS and CDR2 YFSETQ. The CDR3 DNA reads TGCGCCAGCCCCCCCTCGTCCACTGAAGCTTTCTTT. Protein: CASPPSSTEAFF.

V usage is TRBV25-1 and J usage is TRBJ1-1; D may be TRBD1 (5 bases). Germline V lookup: CDR1 MGHDK, CDR2 SYGVNS. The ends were cut back, 3 bases at V and 7 bases at J, with 9 bases in the middle. The CDR3 contains 12 residues. The CDR3 protein is CASSDFGGEAFF. The CDR3 DNA is TGTGCCAGCAGTGATTTCGGGGGTGAAGCTTTCTTT.

This clonotype is a singleton in its sample. This chain connects TRBV5-4 to TRBJ2-1; D gene ambiguous. Trimming removed 4 bases at V and 7 bases at J, with 12 bases between. CDR1 and CDR2 (germline): SGHNT, YYREEE (reference sequence). The CDR3 has 13 residues. This CDR3 reads CASSGSHFNEQFF. CDR3 coding DNA: TGTGCCAGCAGCGGGTCCCACTTTAATGAGCAGTTCTTC.

In this sample, this clonotype turned up many times. CDR3 sequence (DNA): TGTGCCAGCAGGCGGGTTCGGGGGCGCGGAGAGACCCAGTACTTC. This sequence encodes CASRRVRGRGETQYF. The V and J genes are TRBV6-1 and TRBJ2-5; either TRBD1 or TRBD2 may fit D (6 bases each). Per germline, CDR1 MNHNS and CDR2 SASEGT. The CDR3 has 15 amino acids. Trimming took 6 bases from V and 4 from J, leaving 18 bases between them.

The chain carries TRBV27 and TRBJ2-2; D not resolved. Germline V gives CDR1 MNHEY, CDR2 SMNVEV (reference sequence). The CDR3 extends over 14 amino acids. Trimming removed 6 bases at V and 5 bases at J, with 13 bases between. CDR3 bases: TGTGCCAGCAGGGTTTACAGTCTGACCGGGGAGCTGTTTTTT. It yields the protein CASRVYSLTGELFF.

The chain is built from TRBV10-3 and TRBJ1-3; a weak D match, TRBD1 (5 bases). This CDR3 has 17 amino acids. The V end was cut by 6 bases, the J end by 0 bases, with 18 bases between. In germline, CDR1 is ENHRY, CDR2 SYGVKD. In DNA, the CDR3 is TGTGCCATCAGAACTTTCTGGGAGGGGAACTCTGGAAACACCATATATTTT. Translation: CAIRTFWEGNSGNTIYF.

This clonotype was detected a few times. The chain employs TRBV12-3 or TRBV12-4 and TRBJ1-1; tentative D call: TRBD1 (6 bases). V gave up 5 bases and J gave up 5 bases, with 21 bases separating them. The CDR3 has 16 residues. CDR3 coding DNA: TGTGCCAGCAGTCCTTTGTGGGCAGGGGCGAAGACTGAAGCTTTCTTT. Translating gives CASSPLWAGAKTEAFF.

This clonotype was counted only a few times. The chain links TRBV19 to TRBJ2-3, with 8 nucleotides matching TRBD1. Per the germline V gene, CDR1 is LNHDA and CDR2 is SQIVND (reference sequence). Trimming took 4 bases from V and 6 from J; bases not matched to a gene: 15. The CDR3 consists of 17 residues. The CDR3 loop reads CASSTPAFGTGIDTQYF. Written as DNA, the CDR3 is TGTGCCAGTAGTACTCCTGCGTTTGGGACAGGCATCGATACGCAGTATTTT.